At least ten counts were recorded for the clone carrying this T cell receptor beta chain. Other DNA sequences of this sample code for an identical CDR3. Every patient underwent thyroid surgery untreated. This specimen comes from a study of metastatic and nonmetastatic thyroid tumors. TCRdb reanalyzed the PCR reads with MiXCR. Of roughly 61,000 clones detected, about 3.8% appear once; the ten largest clones hold under 25%. Germline V gene lookup returns CDR1 DFQATT and CDR2 SNEGSKA (reference sequence). V lost 4 bases, J lost 5 bases, and 4 bases stayed unmatched. The CDR3 spans 12 residues. The material sequenced was blood. The TCR was taken from a female donor with papillary thyroid cancer or a benign thyroid nodule (not recorded which). Some clones in this sample may be carry-over from other donors' samples. The chain couples TRBV20-1 to TRBJ2-5, with 7 bases fitting TRBD1. In DNA, the CDR3 is TGCAGTGCTAATGGACAGGCGGAGACCCAGTACTTC. It encodes CSANGQAETQYF.